This T cell receptor (beta chain) was identified during a study of blood T cells in healthy people across ages. A second PCR of about 6 to 12 cycles used a sample-barcoded 5' primer and a J-beta primer mix. TCRdb re-derived calls from the 5' RACE reads in MiXCR, one entry per CDR3 protein. This table has about 640,000 distinct CDR3 sequences, roughly 53% appearing once. The sample taken for sequencing was blood. The origin of this receptor is a man between 60 and 75 years old in good health.

The DNA for the CDR3 is TGTGCCAGCAGCTTAGCGACAGGACAGTACAATGAGCAGTTCTTC. Translating it yields CASSLATGQYNEQFF. This rearrangement joins TRBV7-2 to TRBJ2-1, with D perhaps matching TRBD1 (6 bases). The ends were cut back, 0 bases at V and 4 bases at J, with 10 bases in the middle. CDR3 length: 15 residues. CDR1 and CDR2 from the germline V gene are SGHTA and FQGNSA.